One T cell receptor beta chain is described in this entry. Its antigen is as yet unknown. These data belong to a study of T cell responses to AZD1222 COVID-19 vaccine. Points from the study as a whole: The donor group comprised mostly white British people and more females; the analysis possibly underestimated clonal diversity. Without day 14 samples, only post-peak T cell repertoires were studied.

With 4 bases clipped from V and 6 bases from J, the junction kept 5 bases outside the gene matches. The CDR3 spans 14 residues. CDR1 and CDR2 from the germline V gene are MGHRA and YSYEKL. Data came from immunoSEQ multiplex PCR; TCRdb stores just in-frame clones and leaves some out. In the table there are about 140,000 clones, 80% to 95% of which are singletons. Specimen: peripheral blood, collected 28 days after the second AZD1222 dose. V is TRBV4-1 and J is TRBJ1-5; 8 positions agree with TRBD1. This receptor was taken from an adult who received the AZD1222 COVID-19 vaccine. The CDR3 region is CASSPTGGSQPQHF. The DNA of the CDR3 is TGCGCCAGCAGCCCTACAGGGGGGAGTCAGCCCCAGCATTTT.